This TCR beta chain was retrieved from a study of glioma-infiltrating T cells listed by TCRdb under 2016. The study in broad terms: Glioma tissue, non-neoplastic brain tissue and matched peripheral blood mononuclear cells were used as sources from which TCR alpha- and beta-chain repertoires were sequenced. Three low-grade glioma patients, about eight primary glioblastoma patients and three non-glioma patients contributing non-neoplastic brain tissue were included in the paired cohort. Each tissue-infiltrating repertoire was compared with the same patient's peripheral blood repertoire to measure divergence between tissue and blood T-cell populations. The paper as a whole reports these results and caveats: Very few CDR3 sequences were found to be shared between tissue and blood, and this scarcity was attributed to high CDR3 diversity and limited sampling. In non-neoplastic patients, VJ-independent divergence between tissue and blood fell below expectation, whereas in all gliomas, and especially in low-grade gliomas, the divergence rose above expectation. Small numbers underpinned the group comparisons: eight or nine glioblastoma patients, three low-grade glioma patients and three non-neoplastic patients.

From its cysteine to its phenylalanine, the CDR3 spans 14 amino acids. Only the CDR3 region is kept as DNA, spanning 42 bases read in frame from base 1. Per the germline V gene (reference sequence), MNHNY is the CDR1 and SVGAGI is the CDR2. V gives up 0 bases and J gives up 6 bases, and the segment between their germline ends measures 11 bases. This clonotype has ten or more counts. Its antigen remains unidentified. No much larger clone exists at a distance of one base, and base qualities are not known. The iRepertoire nested amplicon-rescue multiplex PCR (arm-PCR) platform was used to amplify TCR alpha and beta CDR3 regions from RNA. The input for one-step reverse transcription and amplification was roughly 100-450 ng of either tissue mRNA or PBMC total RNA. Following bead purification, Illumina adapters were added through a secondary multiplex PCR, and the libraries were then gel-purified between 200 and 400 bp. Demultiplexing relied on internal 6-nucleotide barcodes carried by the libraries. The libraries were sequenced on an Illumina MiSeq using 2x220 or 2x250 nucleotide paired-end reads. The authors' pipeline ran thus. FLASH 1.2.11 was used to merge paired reads, and BWA-MEM then aligned the reads to the GRCh37 human genome before TRA and TRB reads were extracted. An IMGT-derived reference of cassette sequences and CDR3 motifs, with pseudogenes included, was used for V and J assignment. Reads were translated in three frames, and productive CDR3s were defined by a C…FGXG motif without stop codons. A clonotype was defined as a unique combination of a V-J cassette pair and a CDR3 amino acid sequence. Filtering of reads was based on Hamming distance, with the threshold set by the sequence error rate of each sample in mapped regions. In TCRdb, the public reads were trimmed at Q25 with fastp and aligned with MiXCR, with productive beta chains retained. CDR3 protein duplicates are merged, each entry listing the most common genes and DNA. The V and J calls reflect TCRdb's pipeline rather than the authors' work. For this sample there are 100,000 to 150,000 distinct CDR3 sequences; 24% appear just once. 27% of the sample belongs to the ten largest clones.

The sequence is built from TRBV6-6 and TRBJ1-2, with the D gene too uncertain to name. Sequencing was done on a sample of glioma tissue, nonneoplastic brain tissue, or PBMCs (not recorded which). This clonotype was sampled from a human donor with low-grade glioma or glioblastoma, undergoing nonglioma brain surgery, or in good health (not recorded which). The CDR3 corresponds to CASSYSSGRDGYTF. The sequenced DNA is TGTGCCAGCAGTTACTCGAGCGGGAGGGATGGCTACACCTTC.